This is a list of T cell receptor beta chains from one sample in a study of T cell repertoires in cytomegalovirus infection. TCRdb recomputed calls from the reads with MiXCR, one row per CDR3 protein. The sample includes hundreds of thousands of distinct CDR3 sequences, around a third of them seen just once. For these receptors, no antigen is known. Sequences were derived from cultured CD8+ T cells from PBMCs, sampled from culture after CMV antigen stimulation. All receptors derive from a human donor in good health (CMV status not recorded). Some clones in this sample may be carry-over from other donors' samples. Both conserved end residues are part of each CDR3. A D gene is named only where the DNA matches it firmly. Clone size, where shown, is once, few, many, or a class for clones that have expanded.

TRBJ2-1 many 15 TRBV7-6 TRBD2 CASSFRTGGYNEQFF TGTGCCAGCAGCTTCCGAACGGGGGGATACAATGAGCAGTTCTTC
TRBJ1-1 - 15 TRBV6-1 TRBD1 CASSDLTRGQGEGCF TGTGCCAGCAGTGATCTTACCCGGGGACAGGGGGAGGGTTGCTTT
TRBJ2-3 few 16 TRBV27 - CASSLFGVHETDTQYF TGTGCCAGCAGTTTATTTGGGGTCCATGAAACAGATACGCAGTATTTT
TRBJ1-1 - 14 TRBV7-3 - CASSFGPGYTEAFF TGTGCCAGCAGCTTCGGCCCGGGGTACACTGAAGCTTTCTTT
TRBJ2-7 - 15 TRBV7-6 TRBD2 CASSLTSGGRGEQYF TGTGCCAGCAGCTTAACTAGCGGGGGTCGAGGGGAGCAGTACTTC
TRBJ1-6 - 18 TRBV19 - CASSIPPGVRTYNSPLHF TGTGCCAGTAGTATCCCGCCGGGTGTGCGAACCTATAATTCACCCCTCCACTTT
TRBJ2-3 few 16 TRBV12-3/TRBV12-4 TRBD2 CASSRTSGDLTDTQYF TGTGCCAGCAGTCGGACTAGCGGGGACCTCACAGATACGCAGTATTTT
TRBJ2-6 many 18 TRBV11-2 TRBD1 CASSPGQPFSSGANVLTF TGTGCCAGCAGCCCGGGACAGCCATTCTCCTCTGGGGCCAACGTCCTGACTTTC
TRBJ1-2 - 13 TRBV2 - CASTLKINYGYTF TGTGCCAGCACCCTGAAAATTAACTATGGCTACACCTTC
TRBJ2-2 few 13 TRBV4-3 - CASSPPLAGELFF TGCGCCAGCAGCCCCCCTCTGGCCGGGGAGCTGTTTTTT
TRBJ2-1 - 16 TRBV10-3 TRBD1 CAISGQGVGSYNEQFF TGTGCCATCAGTGGGCAGGGGGTAGGCTCCTACAATGAGCAGTTCTTC
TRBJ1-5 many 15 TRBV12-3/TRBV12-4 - CASSLAGTLNQPQHF TGTGCCAGCAGTTTGGCAGGTACCCTCAATCAGCCCCAGCATTTT
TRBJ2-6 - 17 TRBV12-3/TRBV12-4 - CASSFGTGISGANVLTF TGTGCCAGCAGTTTCGGAACAGGGATCTCTGGGGCCAACGTCCTGACTTTC
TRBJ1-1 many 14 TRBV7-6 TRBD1 CASSYSTGATEAFF TGTGCCAGCAGTTATTCTACAGGGGCCACTGAAGCTTTCTTT
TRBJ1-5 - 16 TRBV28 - CASSLLVPGGNQPQHF TGTGCCAGCAGTTTATTGGTCCCTGGAGGCAATCAGCCCCAGCATTTT
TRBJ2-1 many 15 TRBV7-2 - CASTLPIGVGDEQFF TGTGCCAGCACCCTGCCTATCGGGGTGGGGGATGAGCAGTTCTTC
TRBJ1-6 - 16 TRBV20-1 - CSARARDGSYNSPLHF TGCAGTGCTAGAGCTCGGGACGGCTCCTATAATTCACCCCTCCACTTT
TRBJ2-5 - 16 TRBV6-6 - CASSSRPGTGQETQYF TGTGCCAGCAGTTCCCGCCCCGGAACAGGCCAAGAGACCCAGTACTTC
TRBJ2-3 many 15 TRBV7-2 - CASSLNLSGSDTQYF TGTGCCAGCAGCTTAAACCTTAGCGGATCAGATACGCAGTATTTT
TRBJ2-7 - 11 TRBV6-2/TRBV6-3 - CASSRDREQYF TGTGCCAGCAGCCGTGACAGGGAGCAGTACTTC
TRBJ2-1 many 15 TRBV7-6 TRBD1 CASSLAGTGRSEQFF TGTGCCAGCAGCTTAGCGGGGACAGGGAGAAGTGAGCAGTTCTTC
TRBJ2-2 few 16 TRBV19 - CASMAGTTKNTGELFF TGTGCCAGTATGGCCGGGACAACAAAAAACACCGGGGAGCTGTTTTTT
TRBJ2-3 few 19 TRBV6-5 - CASSYSAGHRLAGTDTQYF TGTGCCAGCAGTTACTCGGCAGGCCACCGACTCGCAGGCACAGATACGCAGTATTTT
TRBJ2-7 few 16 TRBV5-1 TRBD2 CASSPGWDYSTREQYF TGCGCCAGCAGCCCCGGCTGGGACTATAGCACCCGCGAGCAGTACTTC
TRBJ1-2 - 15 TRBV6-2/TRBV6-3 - CASSRLLGPNYGYTF TGTGCCAGCAGTCGCCTCCTGGGGCCAAACTATGGCTACACCTTC
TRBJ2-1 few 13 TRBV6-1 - CASTRGKLGEQFF TGTGCCAGCACCAGGGGCAAGCTTGGTGAGCAGTTCTTC
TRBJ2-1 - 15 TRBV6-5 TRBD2 CASSPFRGGVDEQFF TGTGCCAGCAGCCCTTTTCGGGGGGGGGTCGATGAGCAGTTCTTC
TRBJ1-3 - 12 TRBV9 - CASDAPGNTIYF TGTGCCAGCGACGCCCCTGGAAACACCATATATTTT
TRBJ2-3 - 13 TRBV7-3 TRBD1 CASSPGQGDTQYF TGTGCCAGCAGCCCCGGACAGGGGGATACGCAGTATTTT
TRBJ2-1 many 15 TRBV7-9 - CASTWDLSSYNEQFF TGTGCCAGCACTTGGGACCTAAGCTCCTACAATGAGCAGTTCTTC
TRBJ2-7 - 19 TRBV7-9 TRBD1 CASSLAFSLTGGSPYEQYF TGTGCCAGCAGCTTAGCGTTTTCCCTGACAGGGGGCTCCCCCTACGAGCAGTACTTC
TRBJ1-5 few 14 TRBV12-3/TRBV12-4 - CASSFGAPNQPQHF TGTGCCAGCAGTTTCGGGGCTCCCAATCAGCCCCAGCATTTT